This T cell receptor beta chain was recorded in a study of identical twins. This clonotype was detected only a few times. Its antigen is unknown. Its ends do not fully match the called genes, so a read error is possible. CDR3 length: 9 residues. Overall study results and limits: Abundant beta clonotypes from cord blood had fewer insertions, unlike memory repertoires, which showed none. Among out-of-frame alpha sequences shared by twins, low generation probability occurred in excess.

A universal primer site arose from template switching, and cDNA bore unique molecular identifiers. In TCRdb, the 5' RACE reads were re-called with MiXCR into one record per CDR3 protein. The profile shows fewer than 650,000 distinct CDR3 sequences, just over 7% of them singletons. The sample was also reused in another study, on yellow fever vaccine responses in identical twins. As reported in that work: Twins showed a vaccine T cell response that reportedly seemed partly convergent, partly personalized.

The sequence came from a woman in her late teens or twenties in good health. Sequencing was performed on PBMCs. The rearrangement uses TRBV12-3 or TRBV12-4 and TRBJ2-1; D remains ambiguous. CDR3 protein: CASSSPHVF. CDR3 sequence (DNA): TGTGCCAGCAGCTCTCCCCATGTCTTC.